Listed below are T cell receptor beta chains from one sample, sequenced in a study of Ad26.COV2.S vaccination and SARS-CoV-2 variants. Using immunoSEQ multiplex PCR, the repertoire was profiled, and TCRdb retains in-frame clones only, with some absent. The repertoire holds hundreds of thousands of clones, around nine tenths seen once, with 12% in the top ten. The input for sequencing was peripheral blood, taken in a trial of Ad26.COV2.S vaccine versus placebo. The source is a person aged 18-65 years who received the Ad26.COV2.S COVID-19 vaccine or a placebo. The CDR3 runs from the conserved cysteine through the conserved F or W. D genes are given only for firm matches. A clone size is listed for some rows: how often the clone was seen (once, few, many), or a class if it is expanded.

CDR3 protein: CASSTSGTGSYEQYF
CDR3 DNA: TGCGCCAGCAGCACCTCCGGGACAGGGTCCTACGAGCAGTACTTC
J gene: TRBJ2-7
V gene: TRBV5-1
D gene: TRBD1
clone size: .

CDR3 protein: CAWSASDYEQYF
CDR3 DNA: TGTGCCTGGAGCGCCTCTGACTACGAGCAGTACTTC
J gene: TRBJ2-7
V gene: TRBV30
D gene: .
clone size: .

CDR3 protein: CASSRTENYGYTF
CDR3 DNA: TGTGCCAGCAGTAGGACTGAAAATTATGGCTACACCTTC
J gene: TRBJ1-2
V gene: TRBV6-6
D gene: .
clone size: .

CDR3 protein: CASSQSAGTYGYTF
CDR3 DNA: TGCGCCAGCAGTCAATCAGCAGGGACCTATGGCTACACCTTC
J gene: TRBJ1-2
V gene: TRBV23-1
D gene: .
clone size: .

CDR3 protein: CASSVRDSYEQYF
CDR3 DNA: TGTGCCAGCAGCGTCCGGGATTCCTACGAGCAGTACTTC
J gene: TRBJ2-7
V gene: TRBV7-9
D gene: .
clone size: few

CDR3 protein: CASSELGYYGYTF
CDR3 DNA: TGTGCCAGCAGTGAGCTCGGGTACTATGGCTACACCTTC
J gene: TRBJ1-2
V gene: TRBV6-1
D gene: .
clone size: .

CDR3 protein: CASSQAGTGGADTQYF
CDR3 DNA: TGCGCCAGCAGCCAAGCCGGGACAGGGGGCGCAGATACGCAGTATTTT
J gene: TRBJ2-3
V gene: TRBV4-1
D gene: TRBD1
clone size: .

CDR3 protein: CAWSGWEGSNTEAFF
CDR3 DNA: TGTGCCTGGAGTGGATGGGAGGGCTCGAACACTGAAGCTTTCTTT
J gene: TRBJ1-1
V gene: TRBV30
D gene: .
clone size: few

CDR3 protein: CASSLSPGQGTEQYF
CDR3 DNA: TGTGCCAGCAGCTTATCGCCGGGACAGGGGACCGAGCAGTACTTC
J gene: TRBJ2-7
V gene: TRBV7-6
D gene: TRBD1
clone size: .

CDR3 protein: CASTGTDRSYEQYF
CDR3 DNA: TGTGCCAGCACCGGGACCGACCGCTCCTACGAGCAGTACTTC
J gene: TRBJ2-7
V gene: TRBV2
D gene: .
clone size: .

CDR3 protein: CSVAGSVYEQYF
CDR3 DNA: TGCAGCGTTGCCGGATCCGTCTACGAGCAGTACTTC
J gene: TRBJ2-7
V gene: TRBV29-1
D gene: .
clone size: .

CDR3 protein: CASSQDPPGVDYNEQFF
CDR3 DNA: TGCGCCAGCAGCCAAGATCCGCCAGGGGTGGACTACAATGAGCAGTTCTTC
J gene: TRBJ2-1
V gene: TRBV4-1
D gene: .
clone size: .

CDR3 protein: CASRGNSSSYNEQFF
CDR3 DNA: TGTGCCAGCAGGGGGAACTCGAGCTCCTACAATGAGCAGTTCTTC
J gene: TRBJ2-1
V gene: TRBV3-1/TRBV3-2
D gene: .
clone size: once

CDR3 protein: CASSTGGNQPQHF
CDR3 DNA: TGTGCCAGCAGTACAGGAGGAAATCAGCCCCAGCATTTT
J gene: TRBJ1-5
V gene: TRBV28
D gene: .
clone size: .

CDR3 protein: CASSEGQHLFF
CDR3 DNA: TGTGCCAGCAGTGAAGGACAGCACCTGTTTTTT
J gene: TRBJ1-4
V gene: TRBV2
D gene: .
clone size: .

CDR3 protein: CSALGLAGAYSYEQYF
CDR3 DNA: TGCAGCGCACTAGGACTAGCGGGAGCTTACTCCTACGAGCAGTACTTC
J gene: TRBJ2-7
V gene: TRBV29-1
D gene: TRBD2
clone size: .

CDR3 protein: CASSLERIGNTIYF
CDR3 DNA: TGTGCCAGCAGCCTAGAGCGAATTGGAAACACCATATATTTT
J gene: TRBJ1-3
V gene: TRBV11-2
D gene: .
clone size: .

CDR3 protein: CASTMTATNEKLFF
CDR3 DNA: TGTGCCAGTACAATGACAGCAACTAATGAAAAACTGTTTTTT
J gene: TRBJ1-4
V gene: TRBV19
D gene: .
clone size: .

CDR3 protein: CASSETGGSDEQYF
CDR3 DNA: TGTGCCAGCAGCGAGACAGGGGGCTCCGACGAGCAGTACTTC
J gene: TRBJ2-7
V gene: TRBV6-5
D gene: TRBD1
clone size: .

CDR3 protein: CASSDSLSYNEQFF
CDR3 DNA: TGTGCCAGCAGCGATTCTCTCTCCTACAATGAGCAGTTCTTC
J gene: TRBJ2-1
V gene: TRBV6-6
D gene: .
clone size: .

CDR3 protein: CASSQGGGYGYTF
CDR3 DNA: TGTGCCAGCAGCCAAGGGGGCGGCTATGGCTACACCTTC
J gene: TRBJ1-2
V gene: TRBV3-1/TRBV3-2
D gene: .
clone size: few

CDR3 protein: CASNLAGGPPEQFF
CDR3 DNA: TGTGCCAGCAACCTAGCGGGAGGGCCACCTGAGCAGTTCTTC
J gene: TRBJ2-1
V gene: TRBV27
D gene: TRBD2
clone size: .

CDR3 protein: CASSPTGANGNTIYF
CDR3 DNA: TGTGCCAGCAGTCCGACAGGGGCGAACGGAAACACCATATATTTT
J gene: TRBJ1-3
V gene: TRBV27
D gene: TRBD1
clone size: few

CDR3 protein: CASSKERTKGSNQPQHF
CDR3 DNA: TGTGCCAGCAGCAAAGAAAGGACGAAAGGTAGCAATCAGCCCCAGCATTTT
J gene: TRBJ1-5
V gene: TRBV21-1
D gene: .
clone size: .

CDR3 protein: CASSELPGQVLETQYF
CDR3 DNA: TGTGCCAGCAGTGAGCTCCCGGGACAGGTTTTAGAGACCCAGTACTTC
J gene: TRBJ2-5
V gene: TRBV6-4
D gene: TRBD1
clone size: .

CDR3 protein: CASSLSSGDVGYGYTF
CDR3 DNA: TGTGCCAGCAGCTTAAGCTCGGGGGACGTTGGCTATGGCTACACCTTC
J gene: TRBJ1-2
V gene: TRBV7-6
D gene: .
clone size: .

CDR3 protein: CASSLGTNQETQYF
CDR3 DNA: TGTGCCAGCAGCCTCGGGACAAATCAAGAGACCCAGTACTTC
J gene: TRBJ2-5
V gene: TRBV3-1/TRBV3-2
D gene: .
clone size: .

CDR3 protein: CASSQDRVGYEQYF
CDR3 DNA: TGTGCCAGCAGTCAAGACAGGGTGGGCTACGAGCAGTACTTC
J gene: TRBJ2-7
V gene: TRBV6-2/TRBV6-3
D gene: TRBD1
clone size: .

CDR3 protein: CASSANYYGYTF
CDR3 DNA: TGTGCCAGCAGTGCTAACTACTATGGCTACACCTTC
J gene: TRBJ1-2
V gene: TRBV2
D gene: .
clone size: .

CDR3 protein: CAWTTGNQPQHF
CDR3 DNA: TGTGCCTGGACGACAGGCAATCAGCCCCAGCATTTT
J gene: TRBJ1-5
V gene: TRBV30
D gene: .
clone size: .

CDR3 protein: CASSFTGGSGNTIYF
CDR3 DNA: TGTGCCAGCAGTTTCACGGGGGGCTCTGGAAACACCATATATTTT
J gene: TRBJ1-3
V gene: TRBV28
D gene: .
clone size: .

CDR3 protein: CASSQGAFSGNTIYF
CDR3 DNA: TGTGCCAGCAGCCAAGGAGCTTTCTCTGGAAACACCATATATTTT
J gene: TRBJ1-3
V gene: TRBV3-1/TRBV3-2
D gene: .
clone size: .